This TCR beta chain was recovered during a study of Ad26.COV2.S vaccination and SARS-CoV-2 variants. The CDR3 spans 13 residues. The germline V gene encodes CDR1 MNHEY and CDR2 SMNVEV (reference sequence). V lost 3 bases and J lost 0, with 3 bases in between. As to treatment: around 19 received Ad26.COV2.S at low or high dose, single or two shots; about 5 received placebo; per-sample allocation not given. The investigators took samples on day 63 after the first vaccine or placebo injection. Donor was an adult aged 18-55 years in Boston. Assay: immunoSEQ multiplex PCR; the TCRdb copy retains only in-frame clones and omits some. This sample has approximately 300,000 clones, with about 82% found just once.

The sequencing here drew on peripheral blood, taken in a trial of Ad26.COV2.S vaccine versus placebo. The sequence was obtained from a person between 18 and 60 years old who received the Ad26.COV2.S COVID-19 vaccine or a placebo. V usage is TRBV27 and J usage is TRBJ1-3; D gene ambiguous. CDR3 amino acids: CASSLSSGNTIYF. The CDR3, as DNA: TGTGCCAGCAGTTTGAGCTCTGGAAACACCATATATTTT.